The 18 T cell receptor beta chains below all came from one sample that was sequenced in a study of T cell changes during pregnancy in multiple sclerosis. This table comes from immunoSEQ multiplex PCR, and its TCRdb copy is limited to in-frame clones, with some not included. Of about 87,000 clones listed, roughly 93% were seen once; the top ten hold 1.2% to 1.5%. Specimen: peripheral blood, collected in the third trimester of pregnancy. The receptor set was obtained from a female donor in good health, enrolled as a control in a pregnancy study.

The rearrangement joins TRBV7-9 to TRBJ2-4, with a tentative D call TRBD2 (6 bases). CDR1 is SEHNR, CDR2 FQNEAQ, per germline (reference sequence). The V and J ends lost 1 base and 9 bases respectively, with 10 bases between them. The CDR3 is made up of 13 amino acids. This CDR3 is CASSLGGGTIQYF. The CDR3 DNA reads TGTGCCAGCAGCTTAGGAGGAGGGACCATTCAGTACTTC.

The chain links TRBV6-5 to TRBJ2-3, with TRBD1 matching 7 bases. The CDR3 is made up of 14 amino acids. With V trimmed by 6 bases and J by 5 bases, 8 bases remained unmatched. The germline V gene encodes CDR1 MNHEY and CDR2 SVGAGI. The CDR3 sequence is CASRRQGMLDTQYF. The CDR3 DNA reads TGTGCCAGCAGGAGACAGGGTATGTTAGATACGCAGTATTTT.

The J gene is TRBJ2-5, the V gene TRBV5-4, with TRBD2 identical over 7 bases. After removal of 2 bases from V and 2 bases from J, the junction contained 6 bases not matched to a gene. Germline CDR1 is SGHNT and CDR2 is YYREEE (reference sequence). This CDR3 is 15 amino acids long. The CDR3 protein is CASSFFLAVQETQYF. The CDR3 nucleotides read TGTGCCAGCAGCTTCTTCCTAGCGGTACAAGAGACCCAGTACTTC. Full variable domain (rest looked up from reference TRBV5-4 and TRBJ2-5): ETGVTQSPTHLIKTRGQQVTLRCSSQSGHNTVSWYQQALGQGPQFIFQYYREEENGRGNFPPRFSGLQFPNYSSELNVNALELDDSALYLCASSFFLAVQETQYFGPGTRLLVL.

This chain uses TRBV29-1 with TRBJ1-1, with D uncertain. Germline assignment: CDR1 SQVTM and CDR2 ANQGSEA. The ends were cut back, 8 bases at V and 4 bases at J, with 14 bases in the middle. The CDR3 covers 12 residues. As DNA, the CDR3 is TGCAGCCCGACACGTGGAAGCACTGAAGCTTTCTTT. Translation: CSPTRGSTEAFF.

J is TRBJ2-7 and V is TRBV5-1; a weak D match, TRBD1 (6 bases). Germline CDR1 SGHRS, CDR2 YFSETQ. Trimming took off 1 base at V and 6 bases at J, with 11 bases between the two ends. CDR3 size: 13 residues. CDR3 sequence (DNA): TGCGCCAGCAGCTTGACAGGGATTGGCGAGCAGTACTTC. This sequence encodes CASSLTGIGEQYF.

The chain employs TRBV5-1 and TRBJ2-7, with 9 bases identical to TRBD1. J lost 6 bases, V lost 4 bases, and 11 bases had no gene match. This CDR3 comprises 15 residues. Germline V gene sequence: CDR1 SGHRS, CDR2 YFSETQ. CDR3 protein: CASSLTGTGTPEQYF. CDR3 nucleotide sequence: TGCGCCAGCAGCCTAACCGGGACAGGGACCCCCGAGCAGTACTTC.

The chain is built from TRBV27 and TRBJ1-5; D gene unclear. CDR3 length equals 14 residues. Looked up from germline, CDR1 is MNHEY and CDR2 is SMNVEV (reference sequence). The V gene lost 0 bases and the J gene lost 6 bases, with 9 bases spanning the gap. Here the CDR3 reads CASSLSPLSQPQHF. The CDR3 DNA reads as TGTGCCAGCAGTTTATCCCCCCTCAGTCAGCCCCAGCATTTT.

The chain employs TRBV6-5 and TRBJ2-5; possible D gene TRBD2, 6 bases. The germline V and J ends were trimmed by 7 bases and 2 bases, with 11 bases remaining between them. This CDR3 comprises 13 residues. The germline CDR1 and CDR2 sequences are MNHEY and SVGAGI. Written as DNA, the CDR3 is TGTGCCAGCACCGCCGGGACTCAAGAGACCCAGTACTTC. Amino acids: CASTAGTQETQYF.

The rearrangement joins TRBV5-6 to TRBJ2-5; D perhaps matches TRBD2 (6 bases). CDR3 length: 16 amino acids. V lost 3 bases and J lost 2, with 17 bases in between. The germline gives CDR1 SGHDT, CDR2 YYEEEE. CDR3 DNA: TGTGCCAGCAGCTCATCGGAGGGCAGGGCACAAGAGACCCAGTACTTC. It codes for CASSSSEGRAQETQYF.

The chain links TRBV5-5 to TRBJ2-3; 7 bases align to TRBD2. Germline V gives CDR1 SGHKS, CDR2 YYEKEE (reference sequence). Trimming removed 0 bases from V and 4 bases from J; junction bases left unmatched: 11. The CDR3 covers 17 residues. CDR3 in DNA: TGTGCCAGCAGCTTGGCGGGCGGGAGCGGGTCGGCAGATACGCAGTATTTT. This translates into CASSLAGGSGSADTQYF.

V usage is TRBV7-8 and J usage is TRBJ2-4, with D maybe TRBD1 (5 bases). The CDR3 has 12 residues. The germline V gene has CDR1 SGHVS and CDR2 FQNEAQ. Trimming stripped 4 bases from V and 9 bases from J, with 10 bases between. The CDR3 loop reads CASSSRDTIQYF. DNA of the CDR3: TGTGCCAGCAGCTCCAGGGATACCATTCAGTACTTC.

This clone was seen only once. CDR3 region: CASRSGTSGSVYEQYF. The DNA for the CDR3 is TGCGCCAGCAGATCCGGGACTAGCGGGAGCGTATACGAGCAGTACTTC. The chain has TRBV5-1 and TRBJ2-7; 14 bases align to TRBD2. This CDR3 comprises 16 residues. The junction had 8 bases not matched to a gene; V was cut back by 5 bases and J by 4 bases. Per the germline V gene, CDR1 is SGHRS and CDR2 is YFSETQ.

This chain uses TRBV30 with TRBJ1-4; 8 bases align to TRBD1. Germline trimming cut 4 bases from V and 3 bases from J; bases unmatched to any gene: 4. CDR3 length: 14 residues. From germline, CDR1 is GTSNPN and CDR2 SVGIG (reference sequence). The CDR3 DNA is TGTGCCTGGACCAGGGGGCGTCCTAATGAAAAACTGTTTTTT. This sequence encodes CAWTRGRPNEKLFF.

The rearrangement joins TRBV6-4 to TRBJ1-2, with no clear D. The CDR3 has 13 residues. Germline V gene sequence: CDR1 MRHNA, CDR2 SNTAGT. V was clipped by 5 bases and J by 2 bases, with 9 bases between them. CDR3 coding DNA: TGTGCCAGCAGTCCCGAACAGAACTATGGCTACACCTTC. Translated: CASSPEQNYGYTF.

The sample holds a few counts of this clone. The CDR3 bases are TGCGCCAGCAGCTTCGGGACATCCACTGAAGCTTTCTTT. It codes for CASSFGTSTEAFF. This sequence joins TRBV5-1 and TRBJ1-1; weak D call: TRBD1 (6 bases). Trimming pared 2 bases from V and 4 bases from J, leaving 9 bases between. Per germline, CDR1 SGHRS and CDR2 YFSETQ. This CDR3 spans 13 amino acids.

This chain links TRBV27 with TRBJ2-1; TRBD2 is a possible D gene (6 bases). The germline CDR1 and CDR2 sequences are MNHEY and SMNVEV (reference sequence). V dropped 2 bases and J dropped 3 bases, with 14 bases sitting between them. This CDR3 has 16 amino acids. The chain's CDR3 is CASSLGGLAFYNEQFF. The CDR3, as DNA: TGTGCCAGCAGTTTAGGTGGGCTAGCGTTCTACAATGAGCAGTTCTTC.

Regarding this clone: This CDR3 is also generated by other DNA sequences in the sample. This rearrangement joins TRBV2 to TRBJ2-5; D is possibly TRBD2 (5 bases). V lost 6 bases to trimming and J lost 0 bases, with 5 bases between them. The germline V gene encodes CDR1 SNHLY and CDR2 FYNNEI. This CDR3 contains 12 residues. The DNA for the CDR3 is TGTGCCAGCAGGAGGGACCAAGAGACCCAGTACTTC. Translated: CASRRDQETQYF. The complete variable domain, with remaining parts taken from reference TRBV2 and TRBJ2-5, reads EPEVTQTPSHQVTQMGQEVILRCVPISNHLYFYWYRQILGQKVEFLVSFYNNEISEKSEIFDDQFSVERPDGSNFTLKIRSTKLEDSAMYFCASRRDQETQYFGPGTRLLVL.

This rearrangement joins TRBV18 to TRBJ2-1; D possibly corresponds to TRBD1 (8 bases). Trimming left V 5 bases short and J 7 bases short, with 30 bases between. CDR1 is KGHSH, CDR2 LQKENI, per germline. This CDR3 contains 19 residues. CDR3 sequence reads: CASSAKGGSPGQVRNEQFF. CDR3 in DNA: TGTGCCAGCTCAGCAAAGGGGGGGTCGCCGGGACAGGTGAGGAATGAGCAGTTCTTC. The whole variable domain, filled in from reference TRBV18 and TRBJ2-1, reads NAGVMQNPRHLVRRRGQEARLRCSPMKGHSHVYWYRQLPEEGLKFMVYLQKENIIDESGMPKERFSAEFPKEGPSILRIQQVVRGDSAAYFCASSAKGGSPGQVRNEQFFGPGTRLTVL.